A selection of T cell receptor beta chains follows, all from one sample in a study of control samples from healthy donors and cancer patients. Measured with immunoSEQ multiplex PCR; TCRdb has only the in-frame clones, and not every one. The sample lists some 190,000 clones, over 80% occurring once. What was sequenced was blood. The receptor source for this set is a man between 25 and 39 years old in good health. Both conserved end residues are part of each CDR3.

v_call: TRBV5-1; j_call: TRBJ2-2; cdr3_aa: CASSSFGLAGRTGELFF
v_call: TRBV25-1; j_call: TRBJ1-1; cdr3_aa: CASSPRPGQGAYTEAFF
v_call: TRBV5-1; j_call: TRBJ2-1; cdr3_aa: CASSSPAYNEGGNEQFF
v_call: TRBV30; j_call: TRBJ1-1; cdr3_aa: CAWSVPGGDTEAFF
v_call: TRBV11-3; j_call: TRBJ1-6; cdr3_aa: CAGLKGPKATPNNSPLHF
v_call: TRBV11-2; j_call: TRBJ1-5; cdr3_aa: CASSLDRMGNQPQHF
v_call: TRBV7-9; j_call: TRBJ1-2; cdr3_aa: CASSAHDKTGRGYTF
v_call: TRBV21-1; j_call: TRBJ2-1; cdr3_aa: CASSKGGPCSYNEQFF
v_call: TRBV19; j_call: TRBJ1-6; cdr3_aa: CASSKVLGNSPLHF
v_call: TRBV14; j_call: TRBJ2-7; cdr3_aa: CASSRGTTREQYF
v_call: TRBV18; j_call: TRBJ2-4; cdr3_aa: CARSSEGSAKNIQYF
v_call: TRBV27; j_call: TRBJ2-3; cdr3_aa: CASQTGTSTDTQYF
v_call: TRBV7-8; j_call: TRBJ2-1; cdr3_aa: CASSARTGAGSYNEQFF
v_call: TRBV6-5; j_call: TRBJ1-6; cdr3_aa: CASRPGVLLSPLHF
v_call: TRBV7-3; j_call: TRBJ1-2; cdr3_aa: CASSRVLTGYTF
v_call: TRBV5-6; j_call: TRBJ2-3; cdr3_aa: CASSLPGLALNTQYF
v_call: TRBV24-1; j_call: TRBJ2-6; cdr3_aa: CATSESGGTGANVLTF
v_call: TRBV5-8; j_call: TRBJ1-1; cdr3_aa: CASSPRDRRLEAFF
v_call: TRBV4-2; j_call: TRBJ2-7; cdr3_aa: CASSRGESGVGYEQYF
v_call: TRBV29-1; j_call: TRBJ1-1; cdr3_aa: CSAREATEAFF
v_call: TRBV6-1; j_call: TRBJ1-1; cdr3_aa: CASSVRSGSMNTEAFF
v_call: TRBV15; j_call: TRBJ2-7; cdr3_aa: CATSRGAGGVSSYEQYF
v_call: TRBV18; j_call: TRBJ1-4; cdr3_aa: CASSPNSNEKLFF
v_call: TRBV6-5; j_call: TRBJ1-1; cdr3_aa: CASRYTEAFF
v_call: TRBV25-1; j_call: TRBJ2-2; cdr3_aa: CASDGQGYTGELFF
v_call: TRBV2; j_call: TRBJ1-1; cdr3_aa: CAGKGLSGLKNTEAFF
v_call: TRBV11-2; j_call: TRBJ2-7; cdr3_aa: CASETDKSPLEQYF
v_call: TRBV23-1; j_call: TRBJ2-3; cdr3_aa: CATLPRDTSIATQYF
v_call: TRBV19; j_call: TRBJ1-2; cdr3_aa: CASSIQGREGYTF
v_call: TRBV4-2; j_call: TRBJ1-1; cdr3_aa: CASSQDDLEAFF
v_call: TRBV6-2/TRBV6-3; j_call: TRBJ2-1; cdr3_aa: CASSYTVGRSSYNEQFF
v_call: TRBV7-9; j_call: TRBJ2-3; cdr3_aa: CASSLGEFTTHTQYF
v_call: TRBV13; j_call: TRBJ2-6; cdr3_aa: CASSFEGSGANVLTF
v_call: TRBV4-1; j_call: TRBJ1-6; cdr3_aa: CASSQVGGSGAPLHF
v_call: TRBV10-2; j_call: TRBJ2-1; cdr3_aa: CASTTTAGGAYEQFF
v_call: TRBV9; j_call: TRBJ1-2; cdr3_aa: CASSGGTSRGYTF
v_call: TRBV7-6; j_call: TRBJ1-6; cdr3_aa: CASSLNPGQGNSPLHF
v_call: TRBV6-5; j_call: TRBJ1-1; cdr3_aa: CASSPRTGSLYEAFF
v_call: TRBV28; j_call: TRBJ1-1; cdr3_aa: CASSFMAPAEAFF
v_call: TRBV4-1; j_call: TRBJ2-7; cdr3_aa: CASSDSGEQYF
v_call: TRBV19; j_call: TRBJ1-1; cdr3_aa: CATMDRGRTEAFF
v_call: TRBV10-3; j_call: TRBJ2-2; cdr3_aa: CAITGNTGELFF
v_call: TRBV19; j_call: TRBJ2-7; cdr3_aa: CASSIDARTFYEQYF
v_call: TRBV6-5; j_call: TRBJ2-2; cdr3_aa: CASGNPGGTGELFF
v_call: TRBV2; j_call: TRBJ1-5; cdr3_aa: CASSEAGRSNQPQHF
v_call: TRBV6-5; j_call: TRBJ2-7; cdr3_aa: CASSWGNNEQYF
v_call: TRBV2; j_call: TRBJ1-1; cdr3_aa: CASRTGLDTEAFF
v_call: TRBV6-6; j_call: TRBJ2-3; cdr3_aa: CASGSLFDTQYF
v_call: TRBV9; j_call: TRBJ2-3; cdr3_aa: CASSDYTGTEADTQYF
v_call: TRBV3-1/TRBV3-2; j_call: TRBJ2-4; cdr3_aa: CASSRGLAGGTKNIQYF
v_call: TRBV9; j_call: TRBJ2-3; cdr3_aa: CASSVGGGAGKDTQYF
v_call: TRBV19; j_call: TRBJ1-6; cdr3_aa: CASSGSRSSYNSPLHF
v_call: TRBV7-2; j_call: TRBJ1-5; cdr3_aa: CASSTRDSNQPQHF